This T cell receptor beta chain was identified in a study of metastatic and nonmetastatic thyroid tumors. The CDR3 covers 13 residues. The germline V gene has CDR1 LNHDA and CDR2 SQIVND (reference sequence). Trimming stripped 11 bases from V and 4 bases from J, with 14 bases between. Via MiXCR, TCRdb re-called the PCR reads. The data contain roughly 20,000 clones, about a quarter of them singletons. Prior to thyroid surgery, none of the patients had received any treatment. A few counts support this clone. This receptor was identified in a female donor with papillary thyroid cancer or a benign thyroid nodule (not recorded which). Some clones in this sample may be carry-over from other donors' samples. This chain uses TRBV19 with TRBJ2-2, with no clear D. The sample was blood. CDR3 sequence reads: CALTSGRTGELFF. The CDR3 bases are TGTGCCCTCACATCAGGTCGCACCGGGGAGCTGTTTTTT.